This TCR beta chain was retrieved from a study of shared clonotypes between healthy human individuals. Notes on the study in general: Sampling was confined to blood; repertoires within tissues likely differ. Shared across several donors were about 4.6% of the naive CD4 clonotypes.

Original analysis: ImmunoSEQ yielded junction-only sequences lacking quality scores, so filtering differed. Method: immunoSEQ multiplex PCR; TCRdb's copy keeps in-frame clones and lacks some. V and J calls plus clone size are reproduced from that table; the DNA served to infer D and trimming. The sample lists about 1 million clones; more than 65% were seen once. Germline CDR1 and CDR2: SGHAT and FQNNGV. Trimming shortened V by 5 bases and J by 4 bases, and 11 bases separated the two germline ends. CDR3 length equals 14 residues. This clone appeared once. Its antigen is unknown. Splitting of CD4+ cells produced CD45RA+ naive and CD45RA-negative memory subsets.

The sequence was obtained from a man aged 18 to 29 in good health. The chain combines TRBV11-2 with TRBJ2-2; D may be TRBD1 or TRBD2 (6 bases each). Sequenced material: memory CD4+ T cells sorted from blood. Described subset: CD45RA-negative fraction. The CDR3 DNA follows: TGTGCCAGCAGCGGGGGGCAAGTCACCGGGGAGCTGTTTTTT. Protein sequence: CASSGGQVTGELFF.